This T cell receptor (beta chain) was captured in a study of graft-versus-host responses after intestinal transplantation. Study at large: Grafts that recipients had were multivisceral, liver-intestinal, or isolated intestinal transplants.

The length of the CDR3 is 15 residues. V was cut by 5 bases and J by 4 bases, with 15 bases left in between. Germline values: CDR1 LNHDA, CDR2 SQIVND (reference sequence). As for this clone: Its antigen remains unknown.

Assay: immunoSEQ multiplex PCR; the TCRdb copy retains only in-frame clones and omits some. The sample lists tens of thousands of clones, over 75% occurring once. Study-wide points: Allografts from individuals with graft-donor T cell macrochimerism displayed high graft-versus-host to host-versus-graft clonal ratios.

This chain joins TRBV19 and TRBJ1-5; no clear D gene. The receptor was derived from a human donor who was the organ donor for an intestinal transplant. This sample comprised unstimulated CD4+ T cells sorted from spleen or lymph node cells, obtained before transplant. The CDR3 loop reads CASSPWAGSNQPQHF. In DNA, the CDR3 is TGTGCCAGTAGTCCTTGGGCGGGGTCGAATCAGCCCCAGCATTTT.